This T cell receptor beta chain was recorded in a study of blood T cells in healthy people across ages. Germline V CDR1 and CDR2: ENHRY, SYGVKD. The CDR3 has 12 residues. The germline V and J ends were trimmed by 6 bases and 4 bases, with 10 bases remaining between them. For the second PCR, which ran for about 7 to 11 cycles, a sample-barcoded 5' primer and a J-beta primer mix were used. Sequencing recovered at least 2.5 million CDR3-containing paired-end reads from each sample. One entry per CDR3 protein results from TCRdb running MiXCR on the 5' RACE reads. The sample contains about 1,500,000 distinct CDR3 sequences, roughly 30% of which appear only once.

This TCR was sampled from a woman in her twenties or thirties in good health. Sequenced sample: blood. V and J are TRBV10-3 and TRBJ2-7, with D perhaps matching TRBD1 (6 bases). In nucleotides, the CDR3 is TGTGCCATCAGGGGGGACAAGTACGAGCAGTACTTC. Encoded protein: CAIRGDKYEQYF.